This entry lists 24 T cell receptor beta chains sequenced from one sample in a study of T cell repertoires in cytomegalovirus infection. TCRdb called the reads again in MiXCR, with one record for every CDR3 protein. The sample consists of more than 250,000 distinct CDR3 sequences, around 15% of them appearing once. The sample was PBMCs. The receptors were sampled from a human donor in good health (CMV status not recorded). Some clones in this sample may be carry-over from other donors' samples.

In the case of this clonotype: The CDR3 end shows no conserved phenylalanine or tryptophan, and so a read error is likely. The limits of the CDR3 on the DNA are not certain, so only TCRdb's listed CDR3 is given. This sequence joins TRBV11-1 and TRBJ2-1; no check of the table's D call, TRBD2, against the DNA was made. The CDR3 totals 16 residues, both ends included. CDR1 and CDR2 from the germline V gene are SGHAT and FQDESV (reference sequence). CDR3 loop: CASSPVWASGYNEQCC.

The gene calls are TRBV20-1 and TRBJ1-1, with 8 bases that match TRBD1. V lost 3 bases to trimming and J lost 1 base; unmatched junction nucleotides: 4. This CDR3 comprises 14 residues. Germline V lookup: CDR1 DFQATT, CDR2 SNEGSKA (reference sequence). The CDR3 DNA follows: TGCAGTGCTAGCCGGACAGGGAAGAACACTGAAGCTTTCTTT. Amino acids: CSASRTGKNTEAFF.

This clonotype was detected ten times or more. The V and J genes are TRBV7-2 and TRBJ1-4; 7 bases map to TRBD1. The CDR3 runs to 14 residues. The J segment lost 8 bases and the V segment lost 2 bases, leaving 5 bases of the junction unmatched. Germline assignment: CDR1 SGHTA and CDR2 FQGNSA. The CDR3 here is CASSLRGLGEKLFF. CDR3 bases: TGTGCCAGCAGCTTAAGGGGGCTTGGCGAAAAACTGTTTTTT.

The J gene is TRBJ2-5, the V gene TRBV3-1; 10 bases are shared with TRBD2. Germline V gene data show CDR1 as LGHDT and CDR2 as YNNKEL (reference sequence). Trimming at V came to 4 bases and at J to 5 bases, leaving 4 bases not matched to a gene. The length of the CDR3 is 14 residues. This chain's CDR3 is CASSPSGSWETQYF. The CDR3 nucleotides read TGTGCCAGCAGCCCTAGCGGGAGTTGGGAGACCCAGTACTTC.

CDR3 residues: CASSRLRDPYEKLFF. The CDR3 DNA reads TGTGCCAGTAGCCGCCTCCGGGACCCGTATGAAAAACTGTTTTTT. The J gene is TRBJ1-4, the V gene TRBV19, with a possible D match to TRBD1 (5 bases). V lost 6 bases to trimming and J lost 6 bases, with 17 bases between them. Germline CDR1 LNHDA, CDR2 SQIVND (reference sequence). CDR3 length: 15 residues.

There are a few counts of this clonotype. V usage is TRBV28 and J usage is TRBJ2-7, with 8 bases fitting TRBD2. With 7 bases clipped from V and 3 bases from J, the junction kept 8 bases outside the gene matches. Looked up from germline, CDR1 is MDHEN and CDR2 is SYDVKM. CDR3 size: 14 residues. In nucleotides, the CDR3 is TGTGCCAGCAAAATCGGGACTAGTCGCTACGAGCAGTACTTC. It specifies CASKIGTSRYEQYF.

This clonotype was detected a few times. V is TRBV15 and J is TRBJ2-7; possible D gene TRBD2, 7 bases. The V end was cut by 5 bases, the J end by 0 bases, with 11 bases between. CDR1 LNHNV and CDR2 YYDKDF come from the germline V gene (reference sequence). The CDR3 length is 14 residues. The CDR3 protein is CATSRRGPSYEQYF. The CDR3 DNA sequence: TGTGCCACCAGCCGGCGGGGGCCCTCCTACGAGCAGTACTTC.

This clonotype was counted only a few times. The chain uses TRBV4-1 and TRBJ1-2, with TRBD1 as a possible D gene (5 bases). The CDR3 sequence is 17 residues long. CDR1 is MGHRA and CDR2 is YSYEKL in the germline V gene. V shed 7 bases and J shed 6 bases, with 27 bases lying between them. The CDR3 DNA reads as TGCGCCAGCAACCCTCATGCTCTCCTAGTGGGGCCGAATGGCTACACCTTC. Residues: CASNPHALLVGPNGYTF.

This clonotype was seen more than once but under ten times. J is TRBJ2-5 and V is TRBV19; D is perhaps TRBD1 (8 bases). CDR3 size: 15 residues. Trimming took 6 bases from V and 3 from J, leaving 17 bases between them. Germline V gene sequence: CDR1 LNHDA, CDR2 SQIVND (reference sequence). CDR3 protein: CASSDRTGREETQYF. The CDR3 coding sequence is TGTGCCAGTAGCGATCGGACAGGGAGGGAAGAGACCCAGTACTTC. Full variable domain (missing parts from reference TRBV19 and TRBJ2-5): DGGITQSPKYLFRKEGQNVTLSCEQNLNHDAMYWYRQDPGQGLRLIYYSQIVNDFQKGDIAEGYSVSREKKESFPLTVTSAQKNPTAFYLCASSDRTGREETQYFGPGTRLLVL.

The chain links TRBV7-2 to TRBJ2-3; 10 positions match TRBD2. Germline CDR1 reads SGHTA; CDR2 reads FQGNSA. V trimming: 1 base; J trimming: 2 bases; junction bases outside the gene matches: 3. This CDR3 region has 16 residues. The chain's CDR3 is CASSLVAGGNTDTQYF. The CDR3 nucleotides are TGTGCCAGCAGCTTAGTAGCGGGAGGAAACACAGATACGCAGTATTTT.

The rearrangement uses TRBV6-2 or TRBV6-3 and TRBJ1-2; 7 nucleotides agree with TRBD1. The CDR3 is made up of 15 amino acids. Looked up from germline, CDR1 is MNHEY and CDR2 is SVGEGT. The trim removed 8 bases at V and 4 bases at J, leaving 13 bases unmatched. The CDR3 nucleotides read TGTGCCAGCGGTTTAGGACAGGCCGACCCCTATGGCTACACCTTC. Residues: CASGLGQADPYGYTF.

DNA for the CDR3: TGTGCCAGCAGTGTTCAGGCCCAACTCCACTTT. It encodes CASSVQAQLHF. This sequence joins TRBV6-1 and TRBJ1-6; D is ambiguous. Trimming removed 4 bases from V and 16 bases from J, with 11 bases in between. Germline V gives CDR1 MNHNS, CDR2 SASEGT. The CDR3 consists of 11 residues.

This clonotype was counted only a few times. The rearrangement joins TRBV7-9 to TRBJ2-5, with 13 bases aligning to TRBD2. CDR1 and CDR2 (germline): SEHNR, FQNEAQ (reference sequence). With 5 bases clipped from V and 2 bases from J, the junction kept 2 bases outside the gene matches. The CDR3 sequence is 15 residues long. Written as DNA, the CDR3 is TGTGCCAGCAGCGGACTAGCGGGGGAACAAGAGACCCAGTACTTC. Protein product: CASSGLAGEQETQYF.

In this sample, this clonotype is medium-sized. The rearrangement links TRBV7-2 to TRBJ2-5; 8 nucleotides align to TRBD1. The CDR3 sequence is 16 residues long. The V gene end was trimmed by 1 base and the J gene end by 2 bases; junction bases not matched to a gene: 6. The germline V gene has CDR1 SGHTA and CDR2 FQGNSA. The DNA of the CDR3 is TGTGCCAGCAGCTTAGGCATAGGACAGGGACAAGAGACCCAGTACTTC. It specifies CASSLGIGQGQETQYF.

This clonotype was seen ten or more times. The chain couples TRBV7-9 to TRBJ1-1; D is undetermined. This CDR3 comprises 14 residues. Germline V CDR1 and CDR2: SEHNR, FQNEAQ (reference sequence). Trimming shortened V by 5 bases and J by 7 bases, and 17 bases separated the two germline ends. The CDR3 bases are TGTGCCAGCAGCCCCGGTCGGGAGCCGGTTGAAGCTTTCTTT. Its protein is CASSPGREPVEAFF.

The J gene is TRBJ1-2, the V gene TRBV4-1; 11 bases agree with TRBD1. Germline CDR1 MGHRA, CDR2 YSYEKL. V lost 1 base to trimming and J lost 6 bases; unmatched junction nucleotides: 1. This CDR3 is built from 14 residues. CDR3 amino acids: CASSQADRGHGYTF. The CDR3 coding sequence is TGCGCCAGCAGCCAAGCGGACAGGGGGCATGGCTACACCTTC.

CDR3 coding DNA: TGTGCCAGCAGTTTAGCTTGGGGGGAGGCATGGAACACTGAAGCTTTCTTT. It yields the protein CASSLAWGEAWNTEAFF. The gene calls are TRBV12-3 or TRBV12-4 and TRBJ1-1; perhaps TRBD1 as D (5 bases). The V end lost 0 bases, the J end lost 1 base, and 15 bases lay between the germline ends. The CDR3 sequence is 17 residues long.

This clonotype showed up many times. The J gene is TRBJ2-3, the V gene TRBV5-5, with D perhaps TRBD1 (5 bases). The CDR3 consists of 15 residues. The germline V gene encodes CDR1 SGHKS and CDR2 YYEKEE (reference sequence). Between the trimmed V and J ends, which lost 0 bases and 1 base, there was a span of 9 bases. The CDR3 DNA reads TGTGCCAGCAGCTTGGAGGGGTGGGGCACAGATACGCAGTATTTT. Translation: CASSLEGWGTDTQYF.

The chain couples TRBV20-1 to TRBJ1-3, with D uncertain. Germline V gene sequence: CDR1 DFQATT, CDR2 SNEGSKA (reference sequence). The V end lost 2 bases, the J end lost 0 bases, and 5 bases lay between the germline ends. The CDR3 totals 13 residues. The CDR3 reads CSARPFSGNTIYF. The CDR3 coding sequence is TGCAGTGCTAGACCGTTCTCTGGAAACACCATATATTTT.

This clonotype was found many times. This chain uses TRBV7-2 with TRBJ2-3, with 7 bases identical to TRBD2. V trimming: 0 bases; J trimming: 4 bases; junction bases outside the gene matches: 4. The CDR3 is made up of 15 amino acids. Germline V gives CDR1 SGHTA, CDR2 FQGNSA. The CDR3 DNA sequence: TGTGCCAGCAGCTTAGCGGGCGGGGGTGCAGATACGCAGTATTTT. It encodes CASSLAGGGADTQYF.

The V gene is TRBV11-2, the J gene TRBJ2-6; D call uncertain. Germline V gives CDR1 SGHAT, CDR2 FQNNGV. The CDR3 runs to 18 residues. V shed 3 bases and J shed 0 bases, with 15 bases lying between them. The CDR3 DNA reads TGTGCCAGCAGCTTCGATTTATATCAGAGCTCTGGGGCCAACGTCCTGACTTTC. This sequence encodes CASSFDLYQSSGANVLTF.

This clonotype was counted between two and nine times. The rearrangement joins TRBV15 to TRBJ2-7; D possibly corresponds to TRBD2 (5 bases). V was cut by 0 bases and J by 5 bases, with 11 bases left in between. This CDR3 spans 14 amino acids. Germline V gene data show CDR1 as LNHNV and CDR2 as YYDKDF (reference sequence). The CDR3 sequence is CATSRDPGEHEQYF. DNA for the CDR3: TGTGCCACCAGCAGAGATCCCGGGGAACACGAGCAGTACTTC.

Many counts were recorded for this clonotype. The CDR3 sequence is CAVRGDPRGETQYF. The CDR3 region has the DNA TGTGCCGTAAGAGGGGATCCTAGAGGAGAGACCCAGTACTTC. The chain uses TRBV6-8 and TRBJ2-5; either TRBD1 or TRBD2 may fit D (5 bases each). The CDR3 runs to 14 residues. From germline, CDR1 is MNHGY and CDR2 SAAAGT. The V end was cut by 11 bases, the J end by 4 bases, with 20 bases between.

In its sample, this clonotype was seen a few times. The chain employs TRBV4-3 and TRBJ2-7; D not certain. The CDR3 is 13 amino acids. Trimming took 0 bases from V and 3 from J, leaving 6 bases between them. Germline lookup yields CDR1 LGHNA and CDR2 YSLEER. For the CDR3, the DNA is TGCGCCAGCAGCCAAGATGCTAACTACGAGCAGTACTTC. Its translation is CASSQDANYEQYF.